This TCR beta chain is drawn from a study of T cells in Graves' hyperthyroidism and ophthalmopathy. V lost 2 bases, J lost 3 bases, and 5 bases stayed unmatched. In germline, CDR1 is GTSNPN, CDR2 SVGIG (reference sequence). The CDR3 has 14 residues. This clonotype was recorded many times. Researchers amplified the TCR beta CDR3 regions from RNA transcripts. During a first-round RT-PCR of the TCR CDR3, the HTBI primer set was used. TCRdb itself ran the multiplex PCR reads through MiXCR, one entry per CDR3 protein. Of 700,000 or so distinct CDR3 sequences listed, less than 20% are singletons. Diagnosis of hyperthyroidism was new in patients aged 18 to 65, and its duration was under 2 months. Exclusion followed for patients with uncontrolled infection, other autoimmune disease, pregnancy or lactation. Clinical symptoms, serum thyroxine, TRAb, thyroid ultrasound and orbital computed tomography established diagnosis.

Sequences were obtained from blood. V usage is TRBV30 and J usage is TRBJ2-7; 9 positions agree with TRBD1. The receptor was derived from a man aged 18 to 29 with Graves' hyperthyroidism. The CDR3 DNA sequence: TGTGCCTGGAGTAGGGACAGGGCCTTCTACGAGCAGTACTTC. Translated, it gives CAWSRDRAFYEQYF.